These 22 T cell receptor beta chains originate from one sample sequenced in a study of regulatory T cells in long-lasting Graves disease. Time point specified: persistent/refractory GD, antithyroid drugs over 5 years with positive TRAb. Isolated PBMC RNA provided the starting material for the TCR library. Through Arm-PCR of CDR3 regions and iRepertoire HTBI primers, TCR beta libraries were built. TCRdb called the multiplex PCR reads again in MiXCR, with one record for every CDR3 protein. This sample has about 460,000 distinct CDR3 sequences, with roughly 22% found just once. This material consisted of peripheral blood mononuclear cells (PBMCs), taken when the disease was refractory, from a patient treated with antithyroid drugs. The receptors here all came from a female donor with Graves disease.

This rearrangement joins TRBV14 to TRBJ2-5; D assignment may be TRBD1 or TRBD2 (5 bases each). The germline V gene has CDR1 SGHDN and CDR2 FVKESK. With 4 bases removed from V and 2 bases from J, the gap between germline ends came to 11 bases. This CDR3 region has 14 residues. Here the CDR3 reads CASSPRGIQETQYF. CDR3 sequence (DNA): TGTGCCAGCAGCCCGAGGGGTATACAAGAGACCCAGTACTTC.

This clonotype was picked up a small number of times. The chain employs TRBV3-1 and TRBJ1-2; 8 bases fit TRBD1. CDR3 length: 14 amino acids. Per germline, CDR1 LGHDT and CDR2 YNNKEL (reference sequence). V lost 0 bases to trimming and J lost 7 bases; unmatched junction nucleotides: 4. As DNA, the CDR3 is TGTGCCAGCAGCCAAGACAGGGGGCGAGCTGGCTACACCTTC. Its protein product is CASSQDRGRAGYTF.

This clonotype was counted a few times. The chain carries TRBV6-2 or TRBV6-3 and TRBJ2-3, with TRBD2 matching 8 bases. CDR1 and CDR2 from the germline V gene are MNHEY and SVGEGT. The CDR3 sequence is 12 residues long. With 6 bases clipped from V and 4 bases from J, the junction kept 0 bases outside the gene matches. The CDR3 DNA reads TGTGCCAGCAGGGGACTAGCAGATACGCAGTATTTT. This codes for CASRGLADTQYF.

This clonotype was seen ten or more times. The rearrangement links TRBV19 to TRBJ1-1, with D hard to call. The CDR3 contains 14 residues. Germline loops: CDR1 LNHDA, CDR2 SQIVND (reference sequence). Trimming left V 2 bases short and J 2 bases short, with 9 bases between. CDR3 protein: CASSIKAFNTEAFF. The CDR3 DNA sequence: TGTGCCAGTAGTATAAAGGCCTTTAACACTGAAGCTTTCTTT.

A remark on this clonotype: At one end, the junction sequence differs from germline, possibly due to a read error. J is TRBJ1-3 and V is TRBV12-3 or TRBV12-4; 8 positions match TRBD1. The CDR3 loop spans 15 amino acids. The CDR3 region has the DNA TGTGCCAGCAGTTTATTTCAGGGGGCAGGAAGCACCATATATTTT. This codes for CASSLFQGAGSTIYF.

This clonotype was observed many times. This chain joins TRBV28 and TRBJ2-7, with D maybe TRBD2 (5 bases). The V gene lost 1 base and the J gene lost 2 bases, with 9 bases spanning the gap. This CDR3 contains 14 residues. Germline V lookup: CDR1 MDHEN, CDR2 SYDVKM. The CDR3 sequence is CASSLSGGAYEQYF. CDR3 coding DNA: TGTGCCAGCAGTTTATCCGGAGGAGCCTACGAGCAGTACTTC.

This clonotype has at least ten counts. The V and J genes are TRBV12-3 or TRBV12-4 and TRBJ2-7; D is ambiguous. The CDR3 contains 13 residues. The V and J ends lost 2 bases and 2 bases respectively, with 7 bases between them. CDR3 sequence reads: CASSLTATYEQYF. CDR3 DNA: TGTGCCAGCAGTTTAACGGCCACCTACGAGCAGTACTTC.

This clonotype appeared a few times. The rearrangement uses TRBV12-3 or TRBV12-4 and TRBJ1-3; D gene uncertain. Between the trimmed V and J ends, which lost 7 bases and 0 bases, there was a span of 13 bases. CDR3 size: 15 residues. CDR3 protein: CASNIWPSSGNTIYF. The CDR3 coding sequence is TGTGCCAGCAATATATGGCCGAGCTCTGGAAACACCATATATTTT.

This clonotype has a handful of counts. This rearrangement joins TRBV20-1 to TRBJ2-7; 11 bases match TRBD1. The CDR3 has 16 residues. Germline values: CDR1 DFQATT, CDR2 SNEGSKA (reference sequence). With V trimmed by 0 bases and J by 2 bases, 6 bases remained unmatched. CDR3 region: CSARDPGTGGPYEQYF. The CDR3 nucleotides read TGCAGTGCTAGAGATCCCGGGACAGGGGGACCCTACGAGCAGTACTTC.

The chain couples TRBV24-1 to TRBJ2-1, with 7 positions matching TRBD1. The CDR3 is 16 residues long. Germline V lookup: CDR1 KGHDR, CDR2 SFDVKD. With 4 bases clipped from V and 5 bases from J, the junction kept 10 bases outside the gene matches. The CDR3 is CATSDPGQENHNEQFF. The CDR3 DNA reads TGTGCCACCAGTGACCCCGGACAGGAGAACCACAATGAGCAGTTCTTC.

The chain links TRBV7-2 to TRBJ1-2; tentatively, D is TRBD1 (5 bases). The CDR3 extends over 13 amino acids. Trimming took off 0 bases at V and 6 bases at J, with 8 bases between the two ends. Germline V gene lookup returns CDR1 SGHTA and CDR2 FQGNSA. The CDR3 sequence is CASSLAWGNGYTF. The CDR3 nucleotides read TGTGCCAGCAGCTTAGCGTGGGGGAATGGCTACACCTTC. The entire variable domain, with the rest obtained from reference TRBV7-2 and TRBJ1-2, is as follows: GAGVSQSPSNKVTEKGKDVELRCDPISGHTALYWYRQSLGQGLEFLIYFQGNSAPDKSGLPSDRFSAERTGGSVSTLTIQRTQQEDSAVYLCASSLAWGNGYTFGSGTRLTVV.

This clonotype has a count of ten or more. V and J are TRBV28 and TRBJ2-7, with 9 bases that match TRBD2. V lost 2 bases, J lost 5 bases, and 7 bases stayed unmatched. Germline-derived CDR1 and CDR2 are MDHEN and SYDVKM. The CDR3 has 15 residues. CDR3 sequence reads: CASSLHELAGNEQYF. CDR3 coding DNA: TGTGCCAGCAGTTTACATGAACTAGCGGGTAACGAGCAGTACTTC.

The gene calls are TRBV6-5 and TRBJ1-1; D unresolved. Trimming took off 3 bases at V and 3 bases at J, with 11 bases between the two ends. CDR3 length equals 14 residues. CDR1 is MNHEY, CDR2 SVGAGI, per germline. The CDR3 DNA sequence: TGTGCCAGCAGTTATGAAACACCGGACACTGAAGCTTTCTTT. Translating it yields CASSYETPDTEAFF.

This clonotype was seen only once. Sequence at one end of the junction differs from germline and may be a read error. The chain recombines TRBV7-6 with TRBJ1-5; no firm D call. Germline-derived CDR1 and CDR2 are SGHVS and FNYEAQ. The CDR3 loop spans 14 amino acids. CDR3 bases: TGTGCCAGCAGCTTAGGCGCCTCAAATCAGTCCCAGCATTTT. Its protein product is CASSLGASNQSQHF.

A remark on this clonotype: This clone may be a read error of a much larger clone one base away. In DNA, the CDR3 is TGTGCCTCTCTCGCGGGCCCAAGACCCAGCTCTGGAAACACCATATATTTT. This gives the protein CASLAGPRPSSGNTIYF. The V and J genes are TRBV28 and TRBJ1-3; unclear D gene. V lost 11 bases to trimming and J lost 0 bases, with 23 bases between them. The CDR3 length is 17 residues. Germline CDR1 is MDHEN and CDR2 is SYDVKM.

This chain joins TRBV13 and TRBJ1-6, with TRBD1 matching over 8 bases. CDR1 and CDR2 (germline): PRHDT, FYEKMQ (reference sequence). Germline trimming cut 5 bases from V and 9 bases from J; bases unmatched to any gene: 9. This CDR3 contains 15 residues. The CDR3 DNA follows: TGTGCCAGCAGCCAGGTACAGGGGGTAGGTTCACCCCTCCACTTT. Protein product: CASSQVQGVGSPLHF. The entire variable domain, with the rest obtained from reference TRBV13 and TRBJ1-6, is as follows: AAGVIQSPRHLIKEKRETATLKCYPIPRHDTVYWYQQGPGQDPQFLISFYEKMQSDKGSIPDRFSAQQFSDYHSELNMSSLELGDSALYFCASSQVQGVGSPLHFGNGTRLTVT.

The rearrangement joins TRBV9 to TRBJ1-4; tentatively, D is TRBD1 (6 bases). The CDR3 is 15 amino acids. Between the trimmed V and J ends, which lost 2 bases and 5 bases, there was a span of 13 bases. CDR1 is SGDLS, CDR2 YYNGEE, per germline. The CDR3 here is CASSVTGTPNEKLFF. Here the CDR3 DNA reads TGTGCCAGCAGCGTCACAGGGACCCCCAATGAAAAACTGTTTTTT.

This clonotype was detected ten times or more. The V gene is TRBV12-3 or TRBV12-4, the J gene TRBJ1-1; 9 bases fit TRBD1. The V segment lost 1 base and the J segment 0 bases; nucleotides outside the gene matches: 12. This CDR3 is 19 amino acids long. The CDR3 sequence: CASSLGGQGILLLNTEAFF. The CDR3 DNA reads TGTGCCAGCAGTTTAGGGGGACAGGGAATACTACTGTTGAACACTGAAGCTTTCTTT.

This clonotype was detected a few times. The rearrangement uses TRBV7-2 and TRBJ1-6; no definite D call. The CDR3 loop spans 17 amino acids. From germline, CDR1 is SGHTA and CDR2 FQGNSA. V lost 4 bases and J lost 0, with 13 bases in between. CDR3 sequence (DNA): TGTGCCAGCAGCTCCCCCCTGGGGTACTCCTATAATTCACCCCTCCACTTT. Its translation is CASSSPLGYSYNSPLHF.

The rearrangement links TRBV13 to TRBJ2-5; D call uncertain. The CDR3 covers 17 residues. Germline V gene sequence: CDR1 PRHDT, CDR2 FYEKMQ (reference sequence). V dropped 5 bases and J dropped 1 base, with 20 bases sitting between them. Here the CDR3 DNA reads TGTGCCAGCAGCACCCGCTCCCCCCAGGCCACCCAAGAGACCCAGTACTTC. Its translation: CASSTRSPQATQETQYF.

Ten or more counts support this clonotype. The chain links TRBV6-5 to TRBJ2-5; 7 nucleotides align to TRBD1. After removal of 4 bases from V and 5 bases from J, the junction contained 7 bases not matched to a gene. In germline, CDR1 is MNHEY, CDR2 SVGAGI. This CDR3 is built from 14 residues. The CDR3 region has the DNA TGTGCCAGCAGTTGGAACAGGGGAGATGAGACCCAGTACTTC. This sequence encodes CASSWNRGDETQYF.

This clonotype showed up just a few times. The chain couples TRBV7-2 to TRBJ2-3; 9 bases are a match to TRBD2. The CDR3 is 16 amino acids. The germline V gene has CDR1 SGHTA and CDR2 FQGNSA. V shed 0 bases and J 4 bases; nucleotides not matched to a gene: 5. CDR3 sequence reads: CASSLAAGGESDTQYF. The CDR3 bases are TGTGCCAGCAGCTTAGCAGCGGGAGGAGAGTCAGATACGCAGTATTTT.